Listed here are 20 T cell receptor beta chains from one sample, sequenced in a study of T cell changes during pregnancy in multiple sclerosis. TCRdb's copy holds only in-frame clones and misses some; the assay was immunoSEQ multiplex PCR. Here the sample spans roughly 100,000 clones, about 89% being singletons. The sequencing here drew on peripheral blood, taken before pregnancy. All receptors come from a female donor with multiple sclerosis, enrolled in a pregnancy study.

The chain recombines TRBV10-3 with TRBJ1-6; tentative D call: TRBD1 (5 bases). Trimming removed 4 bases from V and 5 bases from J, with 9 bases in between. The CDR3 loop spans 14 amino acids. Germline assignment: CDR1 ENHRY and CDR2 SYGVKD. CDR3 region: CAISGGLNNSPLHF. The CDR3 nucleotides are TGTGCCATCAGTGGGGGACTGAATAATTCACCCCTCCACTTT.

The rearrangement uses TRBV30 and TRBJ2-1, with D unclear. There are 11 residues in the CDR3. CDR1 is GTSNPN and CDR2 is SVGIG in the germline V gene (reference sequence). V was clipped by 1 base and J by 12 bases, with 10 bases between them. CDR3: CAWSEVTWQFF. The CDR3 nucleotides read TGTGCCTGGAGTGAGGTGACTTGGCAGTTCTTC.

The V call is TRBV19, the J call TRBJ1-5, with TRBD1 identical over 9 bases. V shed 4 bases and J 10 bases; nucleotides not matched to a gene: 8. The CDR3 loop spans 14 amino acids. The germline V gene has CDR1 LNHDA and CDR2 SQIVND (reference sequence). CDR3 coding DNA: TGTGCCAGTAGTACCCGACAGGGGGGGGTCCCCCAGCATTTT. It specifies CASSTRQGGVPQHF.

The chain has TRBV2 and TRBJ2-2, with 8 bases lining up with TRBD1. The CDR3 runs to 15 residues. Trimming cost V 6 bases and J 0 bases; bases outside gene matches: 3. Per the germline V gene, CDR1 is SNHLY and CDR2 is FYNNEI. The CDR3 loop reads CASRRQGPNTGELFF. Here the CDR3 DNA reads TGTGCCAGCAGACGACAGGGGCCGAACACCGGGGAGCTGTTTTTT.

The chain joins TRBV29-1 to TRBJ1-4; 9 nucleotides agree with TRBD1. The CDR3 totals 15 residues. After removal of 1 base from V and 8 bases from J, the junction contained 8 bases not matched to a gene. The germline gives CDR1 SQVTM, CDR2 ANQGSEA. CDR3 region: CSVEGLGQGGEKLFF. The DNA for the CDR3 is TGCAGCGTTGAAGGGTTGGGACAGGGAGGAGAAAAACTGTTTTTT.

The J gene is TRBJ2-7, the V gene TRBV6-6; D perhaps matches TRBD1 (6 bases). CDR1 and CDR2 (germline): MNHNY, SVGAGI (reference sequence). The CDR3 extends over 14 amino acids. The germline V and J ends were trimmed by 5 bases and 6 bases, with 17 bases remaining between them. CDR3 amino acids: CASSRSPGTPEQYF. The CDR3 bases are TGTGCCAGCAGTCGGAGCCCCGGGACACCCGAGCAGTACTTC.

The gene calls are TRBV10-3 and TRBJ2-7; 7 bases align to TRBD1. Losses at the gene ends were 3 bases for V and 1 base for J; bases not matched to a gene: 3. The germline V gene encodes CDR1 ENHRY and CDR2 SYGVKD. There are 14 residues in the CDR3. This CDR3 reads CAISDSDRSYEQYF. In DNA, the CDR3 is TGTGCCATCAGTGATTCGGACAGGTCCTACGAGCAGTACTTC.

The rearrangement joins TRBV4-2 to TRBJ2-5, with D maybe TRBD1 (5 bases). V dropped 0 bases and J dropped 2 bases, with 10 bases sitting between them. The length of the CDR3 is 15 residues. Germline values: CDR1 LGHNA, CDR2 YNFKEQ. The CDR3 DNA reads TGTGCCAGCAGCCAAGATGGGGCAAGGCAAGAGACCCAGTACTTC. This translates into CASSQDGARQETQYF.

V is TRBV30 and J is TRBJ1-3; D uncertain. Trimming stripped 4 bases from V and 3 bases from J, with 13 bases between. The CDR3 runs to 14 residues. Looked up from germline, CDR1 is GTSNPN and CDR2 is SVGIG (reference sequence). CDR3 nucleotide sequence: TGTGCCTGGACTCCAATGACACTTGGAAACACCATATATTTT. This codes for CAWTPMTLGNTIYF.

The chain is built from TRBV6-4 and TRBJ2-1; D possibly corresponds to TRBD2 (6 bases). The germline V gene has CDR1 MRHNA and CDR2 SNTAGT. V lost 3 bases to trimming and J lost 8 bases, with 14 bases between them. The CDR3 sequence is 14 residues long. In DNA, the CDR3 is TGTGCCAGCAGTGAGAAGGGGAGGAACCATGAGCAGTTCTTC. Its protein is CASSEKGRNHEQFF.

The chain links TRBV11-3 to TRBJ1-3, with unresolved D. Germline CDR1 is SGHNT and CDR2 is YENEEA. The CDR3 is 13 residues long. V was cut by 4 bases and J by 2 bases, with 6 bases left in between. CDR3 bases: TGTGCCAGCAGCTCCCCAACTGGAAACACCATATATTTT. Translation: CASSSPTGNTIYF.

This clone was seen a single time. The rearrangement joins TRBV28 to TRBJ1-5; 8 bases line up with TRBD1. After removal of 7 bases from V and 1 base from J, the junction contained 3 bases not matched to a gene. Germline lookup yields CDR1 MDHEN and CDR2 SYDVKM. The CDR3 consists of 14 residues. The CDR3 region is CASTRTGSNQPQHF. The CDR3 nucleotides read TGTGCCAGCACCAGGACAGGGAGCAATCAGCCCCAGCATTTT. Together with reference TRBV28 and TRBJ1-5, the CDR3 gives the full variable domain: DVKVTQSSRYLVKRTGEKVFLECVQDMDHENMFWYRQDPGLGLRLIYFSYDVKMKEKGDIPEGYSVSREKKERFSLILESASTNQTSMYLCASTRTGSNQPQHFGDGTRLSIL.

CDR3 DNA sequence: TGCGCCAGCAGGCGGGCGCAGGAGACCCAGTACTTC. Protein sequence: CASRRAQETQYF. The chain combines TRBV5-1 with TRBJ2-5, with D possibly being TRBD2 (5 bases). The CDR3 spans 12 residues. The germline gives CDR1 SGHRS, CDR2 YFSETQ. V was clipped by 5 bases and J by 5 bases, with 10 bases between them.

This chain links TRBV5-1 with TRBJ1-6, with TRBD1 matching over 8 bases. Looked up from germline, CDR1 is SGHRS and CDR2 is YFSETQ. Trimming removed 2 bases from V and 9 bases from J; junction bases left unmatched: 7. The CDR3 loop spans 15 amino acids. This CDR3 reads CASSLNRDRISPLHF. The CDR3 DNA reads as TGCGCCAGCAGCTTAAACCGGGACAGGATTTCACCCCTCCACTTT.

This rearrangement joins TRBV19 to TRBJ1-1; D ambiguous. CDR1 and CDR2 from the germline V gene are LNHDA and SQIVND (reference sequence). The CDR3 is 14 amino acids. Trimming shortened V by 3 bases and J by 3 bases, and 11 bases separated the two germline ends. In nucleotides, the CDR3 is TGTGCCAGTAGTATGTGGGAGGTGGACACTGAAGCTTTCTTT. Translation: CASSMWEVDTEAFF.

The chain uses TRBV9 and TRBJ2-5; 12 bases fit TRBD2. CDR1 is SGDLS and CDR2 is YYNGEE in the germline V gene. The junction had 4 bases not matched to a gene; V was cut back by 0 bases and J by 4 bases. This CDR3 is built from 16 residues. The CDR3 sequence is CASSVVASGRGETQYF. The CDR3 DNA reads as TGTGCCAGCAGCGTAGTGGCTAGCGGGAGGGGAGAGACCCAGTACTTC. Looking up the rest from reference TRBV9 and TRBJ2-5 gives the full variable domain: DSGVTQTPKHLITATGQRVTLRCSPRSGDLSVYWYQQSLDQGLQFLIQYYNGEERAKGNILERFSAQQFPDLHSELNLSSLELGDSALYFCASSVVASGRGETQYFGPGTRLLVL.

The V call is TRBV6-6, the J call TRBJ1-4, with 8 positions matching TRBD1. CDR1 is MNHNY and CDR2 is SVGAGI in the germline V gene (reference sequence). The CDR3 length is 16 residues. V gave up 3 bases and J gave up 2 bases; unmatched junction bases: 5. CDR3 in amino acids: CASSYRQGFTNEKLFF. The DNA of the CDR3 is TGTGCCAGCAGTTATCGACAGGGGTTCACTAATGAAAAACTGTTTTTT.

The J gene is TRBJ2-1, the V gene TRBV30, with a weak D call TRBD2 (5 bases). V lost 0 bases, J lost 0 bases, and 9 bases lay in between. Germline CDR1 is GTSNPN and CDR2 is SVGIG (reference sequence). This CDR3 has 15 amino acids. In DNA, the CDR3 is TGTGCCTGGAGTGTCCATGGGAGCTCCTACAATGAGCAGTTCTTC. It specifies CAWSVHGSSYNEQFF.

The chain carries TRBV11-2 and TRBJ2-7; 8 nucleotides agree with TRBD1. The length of the CDR3 is 15 residues. From germline, CDR1 is SGHAT and CDR2 FQNNGV. V dropped 1 base and J dropped 4; count of bases not matched to a gene: 6. The CDR3, as DNA: TGTGCCAGCAGCTTAGCACGGGACAGGTATTACGAGCAGTACTTC. It encodes CASSLARDRYYEQYF.

This clone was counted between two and nine times. J is TRBJ2-7 and V is TRBV5-1, with a tentative D call TRBD1 (6 bases). Germline V CDR1 and CDR2: SGHRS, YFSETQ. Trimming took off 0 bases at V and 3 bases at J, with 10 bases between the two ends. The length of the CDR3 is 14 residues. The DNA of the CDR3 is TGCGCCAGCAGCTTGGTGGCAGGGGTCTACGAGCAGTACTTC. It specifies CASSLVAGVYEQYF.